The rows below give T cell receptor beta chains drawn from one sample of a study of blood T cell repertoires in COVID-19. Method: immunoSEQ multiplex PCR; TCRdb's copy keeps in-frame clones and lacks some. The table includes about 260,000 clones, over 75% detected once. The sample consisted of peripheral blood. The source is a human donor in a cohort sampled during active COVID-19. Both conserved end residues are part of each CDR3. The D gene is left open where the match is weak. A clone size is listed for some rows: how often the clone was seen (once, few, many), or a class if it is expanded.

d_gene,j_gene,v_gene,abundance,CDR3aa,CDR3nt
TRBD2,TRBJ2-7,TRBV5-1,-,CASSFTGTSGFSSYEQYF,TGCGCCAGCAGCTTTACCGGGACTAGCGGGTTTAGCTCCTACGAGCAGTACTTC
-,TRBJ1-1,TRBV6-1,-,CASSEWGDTEAFF,TGTGCCAGCAGTGAATGGGGAGACACTGAAGCTTTCTTT
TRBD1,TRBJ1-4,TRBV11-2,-,CASSQRTGLRTNEKLFF,TGTGCCAGCAGCCAGCGGACAGGGTTAAGAACTAATGAAAAACTGTTTTTT
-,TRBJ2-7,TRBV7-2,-,CASRFAEGVTYEQYF,TGTGCCAGCAGGTTCGCGGAGGGCGTAACCTACGAGCAGTACTTC
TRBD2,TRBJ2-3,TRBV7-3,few,CASSLTGAGMITDTQYF,TGTGCCAGCAGCTTAACGGGAGCGGGAATGATCACAGATACGCAGTATTTT
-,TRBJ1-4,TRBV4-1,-,CASSPESALGNEKLFF,TGCGCCAGCAGCCCAGAAAGCGCTCTGGGTAATGAAAAACTGTTTTTT
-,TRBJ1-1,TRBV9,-,CASSVGGQPNTEAFF,TGTGCCAGCAGCGTAGGCGGACAGCCGAACACTGAAGCTTTCTTT
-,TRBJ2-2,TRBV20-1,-,CSASPPGAGELFF,TGCAGTGCTAGTCCTCCGGGAGCCGGGGAGCTGTTTTTT
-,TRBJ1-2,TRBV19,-,CASSIAAGGNYGYTF,TGTGCCAGTAGTATCGCGGCAGGAGGGAACTATGGCTACACCTTC
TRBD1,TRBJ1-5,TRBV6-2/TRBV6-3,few,CASSYGDRGTSNQPQHF,TGTGCCAGCAGTTACGGAGACAGGGGAACGAGCAATCAGCCCCAGCATTTT
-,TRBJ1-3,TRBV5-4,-,CASSPGQRSSGNTIYF,TGTGCCAGCAGCCCAGGACAGCGCAGCTCTGGAAACACCATATATTTT
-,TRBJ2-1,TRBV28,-,CASTPSGGAYNEQFF,TGTGCCAGCACCCCGAGCGGTGGGGCCTACAATGAGCAGTTCTTC
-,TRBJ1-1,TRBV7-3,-,CASSATGYTEAFF,TGTGCCAGCAGCGCGACAGGTTACACTGAAGCTTTCTTT
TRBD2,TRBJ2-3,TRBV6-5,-,CASSYSGGNTQYF,TGTGCCAGCAGTTACTCGGGGGGGAATACGCAGTATTTT
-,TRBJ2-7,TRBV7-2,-,CASSFGAYEQYF,TGTGCCAGCAGCTTTGGAGCGTACGAGCAGTACTTC
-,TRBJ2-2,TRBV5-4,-,CASSLVQGNTGELFF,TGTGCCAGCAGCTTGGTACAGGGGAACACCGGGGAGCTGTTTTTT
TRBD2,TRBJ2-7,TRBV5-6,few,CASSLVRLAGTYEQYF,TGTGCCAGCAGCTTGGTGAGGCTAGCGGGAACCTACGAGCAGTACTTC
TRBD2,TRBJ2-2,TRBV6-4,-,CASSERGGTGELFF,TGTGCCAGCAGTGAGCGGGGGGGCACCGGGGAGCTGTTTTTT
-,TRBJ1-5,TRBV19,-,CASTPSGRNQPQHF,TGTGCCAGTACCCCTTCAGGCCGGAATCAGCCCCAGCATTTT
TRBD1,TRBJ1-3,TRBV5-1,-,CASSWDRPSGNTIYF,TGCGCCAGCAGCTGGGACAGGCCTTCTGGAAACACCATATATTTT
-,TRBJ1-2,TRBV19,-,CASSIDLGQANYGYTF,TGTGCCAGTAGTATAGATTTGGGACAAGCTAACTATGGCTACACCTTC
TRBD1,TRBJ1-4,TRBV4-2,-,CASSQDPTGGTNEKLFF,TGTGCCAGCAGCCAAGATCCGACAGGGGGCACGAATGAAAAACTGTTTTTT
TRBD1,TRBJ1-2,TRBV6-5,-,CASRLTGDYGYTF,TGTGCCAGCAGATTGACAGGGGACTATGGCTACACCTTC
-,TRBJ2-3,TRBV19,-,CASSAGLSTDTQYF,TGTGCCAGTAGTGCAGGGCTAAGCACAGATACGCAGTATTTT
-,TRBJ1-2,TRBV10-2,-,CASRAQTWADYGYTF,TGCGCCAGCAGGGCCCAAACCTGGGCAGACTATGGCTACACCTTC
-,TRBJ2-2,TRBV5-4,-,CASSLVGRGANTGELFF,TGTGCCAGCAGCTTGGTTGGGCGTGGCGCGAACACCGGGGAGCTGTTTTTT
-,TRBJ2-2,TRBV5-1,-,CASSLDRATGELFF,TGCGCCAGCAGCCTAGACAGAGCCACCGGGGAGCTGTTTTTT
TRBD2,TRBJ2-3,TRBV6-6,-,CASGSGGRSTDTQYF,TGTGCCAGCGGGAGCGGGGGCCGAAGCACAGATACGCAGTATTTT
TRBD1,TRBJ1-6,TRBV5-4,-,CASTQGVLGSPLHF,TGTGCCAGCACCCAGGGGGTGTTGGGATCACCCCTCCACTTT
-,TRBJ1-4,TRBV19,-,CASTSTRTNEKLFF,TGTGCCAGTACCTCAACCCGGACTAATGAAAAACTGTTTTTT
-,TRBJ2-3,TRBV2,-,CASSLKDTQYF,TGTGCCAGCAGTCTTAAAGATACGCAGTATTTT
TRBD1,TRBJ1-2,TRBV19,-,CASSISRQGANYGYTF,TGTGCCAGTAGTATCAGTCGACAGGGGGCTAACTATGGCTACACCTTC
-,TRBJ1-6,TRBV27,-,CASSLHRPTRDSSYNSPLHF,TGTGCCAGCAGTTTACACCGCCCCACCAGGGATAGCTCCTATAATTCACCCCTCCACTTT
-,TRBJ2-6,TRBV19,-,CASSIGQSSGANVLTF,TGTGCCAGTAGTATAGGACAGAGCTCTGGGGCCAACGTCCTGACTTTC
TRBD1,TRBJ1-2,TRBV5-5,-,CASRLTQGASYGYTF,TGTGCCAGCAGGTTGACACAGGGGGCCAGCTATGGCTACACCTTC
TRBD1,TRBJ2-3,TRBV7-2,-,CASSLDRGGTDTQYF,TGTGCCAGCAGCCTTGACAGGGGGGGAACAGATACGCAGTATTTT
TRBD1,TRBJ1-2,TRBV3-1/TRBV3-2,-,CASSRTGVYGYTF,TGTGCCAGCAGCCGGACAGGGGTTTATGGCTACACCTTC
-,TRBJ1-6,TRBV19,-,CASSIGGNNSPLHF,TGTGCCAGTAGTATCGGAGGAAATAATTCACCCCTCCACTTT
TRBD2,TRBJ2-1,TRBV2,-,CASSLPGLAGGNNEQFF,TGTGCCAGCAGTCTTCCCGGACTAGCGGGGGGGAACAATGAGCAGTTCTTC
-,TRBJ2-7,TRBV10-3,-,CAIRFGGMVNEQYF,TGTGCCATCAGGTTTGGCGGGATGGTTAACGAGCAGTACTTC
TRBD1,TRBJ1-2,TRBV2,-,CASSGQGAHGYTF,TGTGCCAGCAGCGGACAGGGGGCGCATGGCTACACCTTC
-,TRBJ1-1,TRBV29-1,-,CSVIRRAEAFF,TGCAGCGTTATCAGGCGGGCTGAAGCTTTCTTT